This T cell receptor beta chain was sequenced for a study of T-cell reconstitution after alpha-beta-depleted transplantation in children (TCRdb year 2016). Describing the broader study: T-cell immune reconstitution after TCRalphabeta/CD19-depleted allogeneic hematopoietic cell transplantation in children was quantitatively tracked in the study by means of TCR repertoire profiling.

To prepare the library, PCR was applied. Sequenced on an Illumina HiSeq 2500. Molecular barcoding was employed in the preparation of TCR libraries, with unique molecular identifiers being used to normalize TCRbeta repertoire quantification. Using fastp trimming at Q25 and MiXCR clonotype assembly, TCRdb reanalyzed the public sequencing data and kept in-frame beta chains. Each entry merges the rows of one CDR3 protein and shows their most common DNA and genes. In all, the sample holds some 220,000 distinct CDR3 sequences, and around 10% of those were seen once. The ten largest clones add up to about 6% of the sample. CDR1 is given as SGHTA and CDR2 as FQGNSA, both from the germline V gene. Between the V and J ends, shortened by 8 bases and 2 bases respectively, the junction contains 18 bases. The CDR3 measures 16 amino acids from cysteine to phenylalanine. Only CDR3 DNA remains: 48 bases, in frame from the first base.

This clonotype was counted at least ten times. There is no known antigen for this receptor. Base-call qualities are not available, and no considerably larger clone is one nucleotide away. This clonotype was sampled from a human donor who donated a stem cell graft to a child with acute lymphoblastic leukemia. Material: PBMCs from the stem cell graft donor, obtained from the stem cell graft. In this chain, TRBV7-2 is recombined with TRBJ2-2; the D gene is possibly TRBD2, with 5 bases matching. CDR3 region: CASRGRTDDNTGELFF. The sequenced DNA: TGTGCCAGCCGAGGACGGACTGATGACAACACCGGGGAGCTGTTTTTT.